This T cell receptor beta chain was sequenced for a study of cytomegalovirus exposure and HLA in healthy donors. On this clone: The identical CDR3 is also encoded by other nucleotide sequences in the sample.

PCR employed 60 Vbeta and 13 Jbeta primers. Repertoires were generated with immunoSEQ multiplex PCR, while TCRdb's copy carries only in-frame clones and drops some. The sample consists of about 110,000 clones, under 85% of them appearing once. The specimen sequenced was PBMCs. The sequence came from a man aged 40-49 years in good health and CMV-seronegative.

The CDR3 region has the DNA TGTGCCATCAGCCAGGGACAGGGGGCGAGTGGCTACACCTTC. Amino acid sequence: CAISQGQGASGYTF. This rearrangement joins TRBV10-3 to TRBJ1-2; 12 positions match TRBD1. The CDR3 is 14 amino acids. Trimming took 6 bases from V and 7 from J; bases not matched to a gene: 6. Germline V gene data show CDR1 as ENHRY and CDR2 as SYGVKD.